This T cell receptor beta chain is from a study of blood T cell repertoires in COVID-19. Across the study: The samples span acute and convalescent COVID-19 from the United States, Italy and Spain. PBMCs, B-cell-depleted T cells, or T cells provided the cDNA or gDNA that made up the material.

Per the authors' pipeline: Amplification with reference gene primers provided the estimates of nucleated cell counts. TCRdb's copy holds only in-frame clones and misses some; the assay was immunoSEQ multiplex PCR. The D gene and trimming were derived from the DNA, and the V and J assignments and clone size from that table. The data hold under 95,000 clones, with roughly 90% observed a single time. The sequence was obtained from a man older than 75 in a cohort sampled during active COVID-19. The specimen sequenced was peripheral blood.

The CDR3 DNA follows: TGTGCCAGCAGCCGAGATCCGCTTGTCACTGAAGCTTTCTTT. Protein product: CASSRDPLVTEAFF. The rearrangement uses TRBV5-5 and TRBJ1-1; no reliable D call. CDR1 SGHKS and CDR2 YYEKEE come from the germline V gene (reference sequence). V was trimmed by 4 bases and J by 4 bases, leaving 14 bases between them. The CDR3 is made up of 14 amino acids.